This T cell receptor (beta chain) was identified in a study of blood T cells in healthy people across ages. Notes on the study in general: CMV status of donors was unknown, possibly confounding expanded clonotype changes.

A note on this clonotype: No antigen is known for it.

Each sample provided at least 5.5 micrograms of extracted total RNA. Using a J-beta primer mix together with a sample-barcoded 5' primer, a second PCR was run for about 7 to 12 cycles. Every molecule of cDNA carried a tag from a template-switch adaptor with 12 random nucleotides. Every sample returned 2.5 million or more CDR3-containing paired-end reads. Each CDR3 protein is one row after TCRdb ran MiXCR on the 5' RACE reads. The sample includes approximately 680,000 distinct CDR3 sequences, about 32% of them seen just once. Sequenced sample: blood. This sequence originates from a woman older than 75 in good health.

The CDR3 DNA reads TGTGCCAGCAGCCAAAATCGGGGGAGTTACAATGAGCAGTTCTTC. Protein sequence: CASSQNRGSYNEQFF. V usage is TRBV3-1 and J usage is TRBJ2-1; perhaps TRBD2 as D (6 bases). Germline V gene lookup returns CDR1 LGHDT and CDR2 YNNKEL (reference sequence). Trimming took off 2 bases at V and 4 bases at J, with 12 bases between the two ends. The CDR3 consists of 15 residues.